This paragraph covers one T cell receptor (beta chain) sequence. Its antigen is undetermined. It was into CD45RA+ naive and CD45RA-negative memory subsets that the CD4+ cells were split. The CDR3 runs 14 residues. Germline values: CDR1 SGHRS, CDR2 YFSETQ. Trimming removed 0 bases at V and 4 bases at J, with 8 bases between. Profiling relied on immunoSEQ multiplex PCR, and the TCRdb table lists in-frame clones only, not all of them. Here the sample spans over a million clones, approximately 80% being singletons. The data are from a study of shared clonotypes between healthy human individuals. About the research overall: There were three CD4 naive, three CD4 memory, two CD8 naive and one CD8 memory plates per donor. Findings and limits, study-wide: Clonotype sharing across donors was expected to vary with sequencing depth.

The material sequenced was memory CD4+ T cells from PBMCs. Subset reported: CD45RA-negative fraction. The rearrangement joins TRBV5-1 to TRBJ1-5; a weak D match, TRBD1 (5 bases). This receptor was taken from a man between 18 and 29 years old in good health. Some clones in this sample may be carry-over from other donors' samples. CDR3 coding DNA: TGCGCCAGCAGCTTGGGGGGCCCTAATCAGCCCCAGCATTTT. It translates to CASSLGGPNQPQHF.